This TCR beta chain came from a study of blood T cell repertoires in COVID-19. With V trimmed by 4 bases and J by 7 bases, 10 bases remained unmatched. The CDR3 sequence is 15 residues long. Germline CDR1 and CDR2: MGHDK and SYGVNS. Authors' processing steps: Amplification of reference gene primers provided the estimated nucleated cell counts. Assay used: immunoSEQ multiplex PCR; TCRdb lists only in-frame clones, some missing. V, J and clone size are taken as reported in that table, and D and trimming were inferred from the DNA itself. This table has around 220,000 clones, approximately 82% appearing once.

Input material: peripheral blood. V gene TRBV25-1 combines with J gene TRBJ1-1; 9 nucleotides agree with TRBD1. This TCR derives from a woman of 80 years or more with active or convalescent COVID-19. The CDR3 spells CASSGPDRGWDEAFF. The CDR3, as DNA: TGTGCCAGCAGTGGGCCGGACAGGGGTTGGGATGAAGCTTTCTTT.